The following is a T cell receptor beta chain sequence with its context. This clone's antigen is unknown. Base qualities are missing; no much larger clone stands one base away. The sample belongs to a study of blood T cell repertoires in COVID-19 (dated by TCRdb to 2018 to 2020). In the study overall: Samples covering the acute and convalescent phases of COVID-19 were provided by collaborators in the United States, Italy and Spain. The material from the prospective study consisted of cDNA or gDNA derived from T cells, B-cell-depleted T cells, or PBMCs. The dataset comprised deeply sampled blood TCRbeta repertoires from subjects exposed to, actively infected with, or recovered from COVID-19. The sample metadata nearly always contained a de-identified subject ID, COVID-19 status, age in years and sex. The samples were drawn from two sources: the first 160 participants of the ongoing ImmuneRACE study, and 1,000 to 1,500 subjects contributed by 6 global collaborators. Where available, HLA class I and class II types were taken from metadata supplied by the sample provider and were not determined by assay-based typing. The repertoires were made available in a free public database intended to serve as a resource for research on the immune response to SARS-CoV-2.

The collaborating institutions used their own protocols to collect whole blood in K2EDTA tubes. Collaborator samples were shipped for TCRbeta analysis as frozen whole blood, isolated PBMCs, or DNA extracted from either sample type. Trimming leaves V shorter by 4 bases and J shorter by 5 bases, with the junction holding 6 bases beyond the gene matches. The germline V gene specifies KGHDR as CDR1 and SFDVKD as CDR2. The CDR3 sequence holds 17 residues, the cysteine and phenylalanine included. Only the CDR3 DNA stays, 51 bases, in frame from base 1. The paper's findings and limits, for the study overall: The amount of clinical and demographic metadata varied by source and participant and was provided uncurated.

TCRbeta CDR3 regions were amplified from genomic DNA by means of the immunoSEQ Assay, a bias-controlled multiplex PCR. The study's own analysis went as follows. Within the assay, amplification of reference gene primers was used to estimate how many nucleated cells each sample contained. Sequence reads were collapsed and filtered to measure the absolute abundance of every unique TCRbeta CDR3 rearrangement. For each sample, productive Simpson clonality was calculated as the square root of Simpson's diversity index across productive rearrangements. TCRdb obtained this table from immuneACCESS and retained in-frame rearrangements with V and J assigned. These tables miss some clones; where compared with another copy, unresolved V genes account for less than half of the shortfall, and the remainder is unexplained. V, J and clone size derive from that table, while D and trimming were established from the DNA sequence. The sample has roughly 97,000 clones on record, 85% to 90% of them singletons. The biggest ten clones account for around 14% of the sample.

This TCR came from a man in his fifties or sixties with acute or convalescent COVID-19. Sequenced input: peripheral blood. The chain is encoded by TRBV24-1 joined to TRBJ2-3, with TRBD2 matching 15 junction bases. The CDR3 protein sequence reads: CATSEPGTSGRKDTQYF. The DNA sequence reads TGTGCCACCAGTGAACCCGGGACTAGCGGGAGGAAAGATACGCAGTATTTT.